A selection of T cell receptor beta chains follows, all from one sample in a study of CD8+CD57+ T cells in acquired aplastic anemia. TCRdb re-called the reads with MiXCR, one entry per CDR3 protein. The data contain tens of thousands of distinct CDR3 sequences, just over 70% of them singletons. The sequenced sample was sorted CD4+, CD8+, or CD8+CD57+ T cells (not recorded which) from PBMCs. These receptors came from a human donor with aplastic anemia. The conserved cysteine and the conserved F or W are not part of the CDR3 here. Fields, in order: V gene, CDR3 length, D gene, CDR3 protein. The D gene is left open where the match is weak.

V gene: TRBV4-2; CDR3 length: 12; D gene: TRBD1; CDR3 protein: ASSPDEGAEKLF
V gene: TRBV10-3; CDR3 length: 11; D gene: NA; CDR3 protein: AISDRSGQPQH
V gene: TRBV24-1; CDR3 length: 13; D gene: TRBD1; CDR3 protein: ATSEPGQAIYGYT
V gene: TRBV5-6; CDR3 length: 14; D gene: NA; CDR3 protein: ASSLAEAGYNSPLH
V gene: TRBV10-3; CDR3 length: 11; D gene: NA; CDR3 protein: AITWALNEKLF
V gene: TRBV10-3; CDR3 length: 14; D gene: TRBD1; CDR3 protein: AISVTGTENTGELF
V gene: TRBV12-3/TRBV12-4; CDR3 length: 12; D gene: NA; CDR3 protein: ASSHGGANYEQY
V gene: TRBV5-6; CDR3 length: 9; D gene: NA; CDR3 protein: ASSLGFEQY
V gene: TRBV5-1; CDR3 length: 11; D gene: NA; CDR3 protein: ASSEGPQETQY
V gene: TRBV20-1; CDR3 length: 12; D gene: NA; CDR3 protein: SARGSIGNQPQH
V gene: TRBV10-2; CDR3 length: 13; D gene: TRBD2; CDR3 protein: ASIGASGVTYEQY
V gene: TRBV11-2; CDR3 length: 11; D gene: NA; CDR3 protein: ASSFAGADTQY
V gene: TRBV4-1; CDR3 length: 17; D gene: TRBD2; CDR3 protein: ASSQEEGLAGGAGDTQY
V gene: TRBV19; CDR3 length: 14; D gene: TRBD2; CDR3 protein: ASSMPGGSRGDEQY
V gene: TRBV7-9; CDR3 length: 12; D gene: NA; CDR3 protein: ASSLGTSGNTIY
V gene: TRBV7-2; CDR3 length: 11; D gene: NA; CDR3 protein: ASSFIGRYEQY
V gene: TRBV2; CDR3 length: 13; D gene: NA; CDR3 protein: ASSLSTGHRYEQY
V gene: TRBV19; CDR3 length: 11; D gene: NA; CDR3 protein: ASSYSGADEQY
V gene: TRBV20-1; CDR3 length: 12; D gene: NA; CDR3 protein: SASTLPGSYEQY
V gene: TRBV10-3; CDR3 length: 10; D gene: NA; CDR3 protein: AISVSPYEQY
V gene: TRBV10-3; CDR3 length: 10; D gene: NA; CDR3 protein: AISEEGLAQH
V gene: TRBV12-5; CDR3 length: 14; D gene: TRBD2; CDR3 protein: ASGLAGLAAYNEQF
V gene: TRBV7-2; CDR3 length: 12; D gene: NA; CDR3 protein: ASSLGSLGNTIY
V gene: TRBV29-1; CDR3 length: 12; D gene: TRBD1; CDR3 protein: SGGTGGMNTEAF
V gene: TRBV19; CDR3 length: 12; D gene: NA; CDR3 protein: ASSIDSLNTEAF
V gene: TRBV15; CDR3 length: 14; D gene: TRBD1; CDR3 protein: ATSGGDRGMTDTQY
V gene: TRBV20-1; CDR3 length: 9; D gene: TRBD1; CDR3 protein: SSYTGDGYA
V gene: TRBV12-3/TRBV12-4; CDR3 length: 12; D gene: TRBD1; CDR3 protein: ASAPGQGYQPQH
V gene: TRBV5-1; CDR3 length: 12; D gene: NA; CDR3 protein: ASSFGGYNEKLF
V gene: TRBV19; CDR3 length: 14; D gene: TRBD2; CDR3 protein: ASSIPRTSGTNEQF
V gene: TRBV7-8; CDR3 length: 14; D gene: TRBD1; CDR3 protein: ASSLGPTGRNQPQH
V gene: TRBV12-3/TRBV12-4; CDR3 length: 11; D gene: NA; CDR3 protein: ASSLRDSYEQY
V gene: TRBV10-1; CDR3 length: 14; D gene: TRBD2; CDR3 protein: ASSEYPLAGPREQY
V gene: TRBV29-1; CDR3 length: 11; D gene: NA; CDR3 protein: SVEVAGGEKLF
V gene: TRBV14; CDR3 length: 13; D gene: NA; CDR3 protein: ASSPGGGWKNIQY
V gene: TRBV7-7; CDR3 length: 11; D gene: NA; CDR3 protein: ASSIGLNSPLH
V gene: TRBV7-8; CDR3 length: 11; D gene: NA; CDR3 protein: ASSGGAAGELF
V gene: TRBV7-6; CDR3 length: 13; D gene: NA; CDR3 protein: ASSQENSPSETQY
V gene: TRBV14; CDR3 length: 14; D gene: TRBD2; CDR3 protein: ASSPYSGLAAYEQY
V gene: TRBV7-3; CDR3 length: 12; D gene: NA; CDR3 protein: ASSWYLNHYEQY
V gene: TRBV20-1; CDR3 length: 16; D gene: TRBD2; CDR3 protein: SARSPNPTSGRTYEQY
V gene: TRBV19; CDR3 length: 11; D gene: NA; CDR3 protein: ASSPAAGHEQF
V gene: TRBV7-2; CDR3 length: 13; D gene: NA; CDR3 protein: ASSLARSTQETQY
V gene: TRBV7-2; CDR3 length: 14; D gene: NA; CDR3 protein: ASSLGGVEAKNIQY
V gene: TRBV10-3; CDR3 length: 12; D gene: NA; CDR3 protein: AIRGIIGGETQY
V gene: TRBV19; CDR3 length: 11; D gene: NA; CDR3 protein: ASSMGNGDGYT
V gene: TRBV10-3; CDR3 length: 10; D gene: NA; CDR3 protein: AISGLGTEAF
V gene: TRBV4-1; CDR3 length: 11; D gene: NA; CDR3 protein: ASSQGLQETQY
V gene: TRBV19; CDR3 length: 9; D gene: TRBD1; CDR3 protein: ASGQADTQY
V gene: TRBV2; CDR3 length: 14; D gene: TRBD1; CDR3 protein: ASRRRTGEANSPLH
V gene: TRBV9; CDR3 length: 13; D gene: NA; CDR3 protein: ASSPSGGNTGELF
V gene: TRBV7-3; CDR3 length: 11; D gene: NA; CDR3 protein: ASSSEVTGEAF
V gene: TRBV5-1; CDR3 length: 13; D gene: TRBD1; CDR3 protein: ASSSGQGSGNTIY
V gene: TRBV2; CDR3 length: 12; D gene: NA; CDR3 protein: ASTRQGGQETQY
V gene: TRBV10-3; CDR3 length: 11; D gene: NA; CDR3 protein: AISRARTDTQY
V gene: TRBV19; CDR3 length: 12; D gene: NA; CDR3 protein: ASHSGGSTDTQY
V gene: TRBV10-1; CDR3 length: 13; D gene: TRBD1; CDR3 protein: ASSDSRDSQETQY